This entry describes one T cell receptor beta chain. A few counts support this clonotype. No antigen is known for it. Base qualities are missing; no much larger clone stands one base away. The data are from a study of regulatory T cells in long-lasting Graves disease (dated by TCRdb to the early 2020s). The study in broad terms: To count as having persistent Graves' disease, a patient had to have received antithyroid drug treatment for over 5 years with TSH receptor autoantibodies remaining persistently positive. A total of around 35 samples underwent TCR sequencing, from roughly 13 patients with persistent Graves' disease and 20 patients with newly diagnosed Graves' disease. Persistent Graves' disease patients in the clinical cohort had taken antithyroid drugs for 9 to 11 years on average. Peripheral blood TCR sequencing and RNA sequencing compared persistent Graves' disease patients with newly diagnosed Graves' disease patients. The study took place in China and was registered as a clinical trial. The research as a whole found: Only peripheral blood was studied, because thyroid tissue, the primary lesion, was inaccessible. Persistent Graves' disease patients showed lower TCR Shannon entropy and fewer highly expanded clones than newly diagnosed patients, suggesting clonal expansion. The authors acknowledged the small sample size as a limitation that may reduce accuracy. Persistent patients shared more public clonotypes among themselves (around 2,500) than newly diagnosed patients did (more than 950). Only the TCR beta chain was sequenced and analyzed. Persistent disease showed preferential use of TRBV28, TRBJ1-2 and TRBJ2-5, whereas newly diagnosed disease favored TRBV20-1 and TRBJ2-1.

Receptor amplification or capture employed multiplex PCR. The sequencer was an Illumina HiSeq 4000. To build TCR beta libraries, CDR3 regions were amplified by Arm-PCR using iRepertoire HTBI primers. PCR products were gel purified before sequencing. As for the authors' bioinformatics: Across samples, roughly 60 TRBV and 15 or so TRBJ segments were identified and used for gene usage analysis of CDR3 amino acid clonotypes. COPE and FqMerger were used to merge filtered high-quality paired reads into contigs. BLAST was used to align contigs to the IMGT TRBV, TRBD and TRBJ reference genes, and CDR3 was defined following IMGT. Any clonotype with a frequency above 0.1% was counted as a highly expanded clone. Repertoire diversity was measured by Shannon entropy, and V-J evenness by the Gini coefficient. Public clonotypes were defined as clonotypes shared by more than one individual. TCRdb trimmed public reads at Q25 via fastp, called clones via MiXCR and kept in-frame beta chains. Every entry covers one CDR3 protein and lists the most common genes and DNA from its rows. The V and J calls here are based on TCRdb, not the publication. The sample yields approximately 690,000 distinct CDR3 sequences; roughly 30% were counted once. The leading ten clones occupy 40% to 55% of the sample.

The CDR3 sequence holds 17 residues, the cysteine and phenylalanine included. The retained sequence is limited to the CDR3, 51 bases, with the frame set at the first base. Looking up the germline V gene yields CDR1 SNHLY and CDR2 FYNNEI. V and J are truncated by 5 bases and 4 bases respectively, leaving an intervening sequence of 23 bases. The label giving this sample's time point can be read as: persistent/refractory GD, antithyroid drugs over 5 years with positive TRAb. For both TCR sequencing and RNA sequencing, RNA was extracted from PBMCs using TRIzol. The diagnosis of Graves' disease was made according to American Thyroid Association guidelines. Recruitment of patients was carried out at an endocrinology department in Xi'an, China. From each patient, 7.5 to 9.5 milliliters of peripheral blood was collected into an EDTA anticoagulant tube. PBMCs were isolated by Ficoll Paque Plus density gradient separation without further T cell sorting. An Agilent 2100 Bioanalyzer and agarose gel were used to check RNA quality, and a NanoDrop 2000 was used to measure RNA concentration.

The source is a female donor with Graves disease. The material sequenced was peripheral blood mononuclear cells (PBMCs), taken when the disease was refractory, from a patient treated with antithyroid drugs. Rearrangement joined TRBV2 to TRBJ2-5; TRBD2 is perhaps the D gene, given 6 matching bases. The DNA is TGTGCCAGCAGTTACTCGAATAACGGGAGAAGTGGAGAGACCCAGTACTTC. Translated, this gives CASSYSNNGRSGETQYF.